The 9 T cell receptor beta chains given below trace back to one sample, sequenced in a study of blood T cell repertoires in COVID-19. The protocol was immunoSEQ multiplex PCR, while the TCRdb copy is restricted to in-frame clones and leaves out a portion. The sample contains tens of thousands of clones, roughly 91% of which appear only once. Material: peripheral blood. These receptors were collected from a man in his fifties or sixties with COVID-19, enrolled during active disease.

This clone was found a few times. The rearrangement links TRBV27 to TRBJ1-2; D gene ambiguous. This CDR3 has 12 residues. V lost 6 bases and J lost 3, with 8 bases in between. Looked up from germline, CDR1 is MNHEY and CDR2 is SMNVEV (reference sequence). The CDR3 nucleotides are TGTGCCAGCAGGAGGGAGGACTATGGCTACACCTTC. It specifies CASRREDYGYTF.

The chain is built from TRBV11-3 and TRBJ1-4, with D uncertain. This CDR3 comprises 12 residues. CDR1 is SGHNT, CDR2 YENEEA, per germline. V was trimmed by 7 bases and J by 8 bases, leaving 11 bases between them. The CDR3 loop reads CASIWGGEKLFF. CDR3 coding DNA: TGTGCCAGCATATGGGGAGGCGAAAAACTGTTTTTT.

V is TRBV5-1 and J is TRBJ2-1; TRBD2 aligns across 15 bases. This CDR3 is built from 18 residues. Germline trimming cut 7 bases from V and 2 bases from J; bases unmatched to any gene: 10. Germline loops: CDR1 SGHRS, CDR2 YFSETQ. The CDR3 region is CASSPGLAGGSAYNEQFF. CDR3 bases: TGCGCCAGCTCTCCGGGACTAGCGGGAGGCTCGGCCTACAATGAGCAGTTCTTC.

J is TRBJ1-4 and V is TRBV6-4; maybe TRBD1 (5 bases). The CDR3 runs to 17 residues. The germline CDR1 and CDR2 sequences are MRHNA and SNTAGT. Trimming removed 8 bases at V and 2 bases at J, with 21 bases between. The DNA of the CDR3 is TGTGCCAGCGGACACCGAAGACCCCGAGGCACTAATGAAAAACTGTTTTTT. Protein sequence: CASGHRRPRGTNEKLFF.

This clone has just a few counts. The CDR3 loop reads CASSSSGSSYEQYF. The CDR3 DNA follows: TGTGCCAGCAGCTCTAGCGGGAGTAGCTACGAGCAGTACTTC. The V call is TRBV5-5, the J call TRBJ2-7, with 10 bases identical to TRBD2. Looked up from germline, CDR1 is SGHKS and CDR2 is YYEKEE (reference sequence). J was trimmed by 3 bases and V by 3 bases; bases with no gene match: 3. This CDR3 is 14 amino acids long.

This clone was counted a few times. The chain employs TRBV19 and TRBJ1-5, with 7 bases fitting TRBD1. Germline V gives CDR1 LNHDA, CDR2 SQIVND (reference sequence). CDR3 size: 15 residues. The V gene end was trimmed by 6 bases and the J gene end by 0 bases; junction bases not matched to a gene: 5. In DNA, the CDR3 is TGTGCCAGTAGCTACGGGACAGATAGCAATCAGCCCCAGCATTTT. This codes for CASSYGTDSNQPQHF.

This clone was detected only a few times. V and J are TRBV6-5 and TRBJ1-1, with 11 positions matching TRBD1. The germline V gene has CDR1 MNHEY and CDR2 SVGAGI. V was pared by 0 bases and J by 4 bases, with 1 base of the junction left unmatched. The CDR3 has 15 residues. The CDR3 region has the DNA TGTGCCAGCAGTTACTCAGGGACAGGGGGCACTGAAGCTTTCTTT. Amino acids: CASSYSGTGGTEAFF.

The chain combines TRBV18 with TRBJ2-1, with 12 bases matching TRBD2. CDR1 and CDR2 (germline): KGHSH, LQKENI. CDR3 length: 17 residues. The trim removed 2 bases at V and 7 bases at J, leaving 9 bases unmatched. The CDR3 reads CASSPNRLAGASNEQFF. DNA of the CDR3: TGTGCCAGCTCACCAAACAGACTAGCGGGAGCTTCTAATGAGCAGTTCTTC.

This sequence joins TRBV19 and TRBJ1-5; D uncertain. The CDR3 is 14 residues long. Germline lookup yields CDR1 LNHDA and CDR2 SQIVND (reference sequence). Trimming took 7 bases from V and 4 from J, leaving 14 bases between them. The CDR3, as DNA: TGTGCCAGTAAAGAGGGAGGGAAGAATCAGCCCCAGCATTTT. It is translated as CASKEGGKNQPQHF.